This TCR beta chain was documented in a study of blood T cell repertoires in COVID-19. Overall study: The United States, Italy and Spain supplied acute and convalescent COVID-19 samples.

Authors' methods: From reference gene primer amplification, estimates of nucleated cell counts were derived. Here immunoSEQ multiplex PCR was the method, and the copy in TCRdb shows in-frame clones only, minus some. That table furnishes V, J and clone size, whereas the DNA furnished D and trimming. The sample includes around 170,000 clones, 88% seen only once; the top ten take more than 8.5%. Germline V gives CDR1 SEHNR, CDR2 FQNEAQ (reference sequence). Trimming took 5 bases from V and 3 from J, leaving 18 bases between them. This CDR3 is built from 16 residues. This study enrolled people aged 18 to 89 from roughly 22 US geographic areas. Each recovered donor of Cohort 3 presented with two negative PCRs, clearance, or symptom resolution.

The clonotype originates from a woman aged 18-30 years who had recovered from COVID-19. Sample: PBMCs or T cells enriched from blood (not recorded which). This chain uses TRBV7-9 with TRBJ2-3; D may be TRBD1 (5 bases). The CDR3 is CASSPVGAPKTDTQYF. CDR3 coding DNA: TGTGCCAGCAGCCCTGTAGGGGCCCCTAAGACAGATACGCAGTATTTT.